The 15 T cell receptor beta chains given below trace back to one sample, sequenced in a study of T cell responses to AZD1222 COVID-19 vaccine. Repertoires were generated with immunoSEQ multiplex PCR, while TCRdb's copy carries only in-frame clones and drops some. The repertoire has about 75,000 clones, about nine tenths of them found once; the top ten carry approximately 11%. The material was peripheral blood, obtained 28 days after the second dose of the MenACWY control vaccine. All receptors derive from an adult who received the MenACWY meningococcal vaccine as a control.

This clone was recorded once. The CDR3 coding sequence is TGTGCCAGCAGCTTCTTAGGAGCAGGTCACGGGGAGCTGTTTTTT. This encodes CASSFLGAGHGELFF. The chain combines TRBV13 with TRBJ2-2; D remains unclear. Germline V gene lookup returns CDR1 PRHDT and CDR2 FYEKMQ (reference sequence). Deletions cut 3 bases from V and 7 bases from J, with 15 bases between. This CDR3 region has 15 residues. Based on the CDR3 plus reference TRBV13 and TRBJ2-2, the full variable domain is AAGVIQSPRHLIKEKRETATLKCYPIPRHDTVYWYQQGPGQDPQFLISFYEKMQSDKGSIPDRFSAQQFSDYHSELNMSSLELGDSALYFCASSFLGAGHGELFFGEGSRLTVL.

J is TRBJ1-5 and V is TRBV19; possible D gene TRBD1, 5 bases. V dropped 8 bases and J dropped 2 bases, with 16 bases sitting between them. Germline CDR1 LNHDA, CDR2 SQIVND (reference sequence). The CDR3 is 15 residues long. The CDR3 is CASDPGGRGNQPQHF. The DNA of the CDR3 is TGTGCCAGTGACCCGGGGGGTCGGGGCAATCAGCCCCAGCATTTT.

The chain recombines TRBV12-3 or TRBV12-4 with TRBJ2-5; TRBD1 matches at 7 bases. J was trimmed by 1 base and V by 5 bases; bases with no gene match: 1. The CDR3 extends over 13 amino acids. The CDR3 sequence: CASSRDSQETQYF. For the CDR3, the DNA is TGTGCCAGCAGTCGGGACAGCCAAGAGACCCAGTACTTC.

J is TRBJ1-2 and V is TRBV7-9, with a weak D call TRBD1 (5 bases). The germline CDR1 and CDR2 sequences are SEHNR and FQNEAQ (reference sequence). CDR3 length: 14 amino acids. The V and J ends lost 0 bases and 7 bases respectively, with 12 bases between them. CDR3 nucleotides: TGTGCCAGCAGCTTAGCGGAAAAGGGGCTTGGCTACACCTTC. This sequence encodes CASSLAEKGLGYTF.

Only one count was recorded for this clone. V is TRBV5-1 and J is TRBJ2-7; the match to TRBD1 covers 7 bases. V lost 0 bases to trimming and J lost 0 bases; unmatched junction nucleotides: 6. CDR3 size: 16 residues. Germline CDR1 reads SGHRS; CDR2 reads YFSETQ. The CDR3: CASSLGGGLPSYEQYF. Written as DNA, the CDR3 is TGCGCCAGCAGCTTGGGAGGGGGCCTCCCCTCCTACGAGCAGTACTTC.

The chain employs TRBV4-1 and TRBJ1-1, with 7 bases matching TRBD1. Germline values: CDR1 MGHRA, CDR2 YSYEKL. CDR3 length equals 18 residues. Trimming cost V 4 bases and J 6 bases; bases outside gene matches: 20. The CDR3, as DNA: TGCGCCAGCAGCCCCTTCCGGGACGGAGACCGTCAGGGGGCTGAAGCTTTCTTT. Protein: CASSPFRDGDRQGAEAFF.

The V and J genes are TRBV2 and TRBJ1-5; 8 bases agree with TRBD1. Trimming removed 3 bases from V and 5 bases from J; junction bases left unmatched: 6. The CDR3 consists of 15 residues. CDR1 and CDR2 (germline): SNHLY, FYNNEI. The CDR3 here is CASSDWTGIYQPQHF. The CDR3 DNA sequence: TGTGCCAGCAGTGACTGGACAGGGATCTATCAGCCCCAGCATTTT. Filled out from reference TRBV2 and TRBJ1-5, the complete variable domain reads EPEVTQTPSHQVTQMGQEVILRCVPISNHLYFYWYRQILGQKVEFLVSFYNNEISEKSEIFDDQFSVERPDGSNFTLKIRSTKLEDSAMYFCASSDWTGIYQPQHFGDGTRLSIL.

This clone was counted only a few times. This chain joins TRBV2 and TRBJ1-2; D is possibly TRBD1 (5 bases). The CDR3 is made up of 12 amino acids. Germline CDR1 and CDR2: SNHLY and FYNNEI. V lost 7 bases and J lost 8, with 14 bases in between. CDR3 sequence reads: CASTEDKSGYTF. CDR3 DNA sequence: TGTGCCAGCACCGAGGACAAGTCGGGCTACACCTTC.

The chain uses TRBV5-4 and TRBJ1-3; D uncertain. CDR1 and CDR2 from the germline V gene are SGHNT and YYREEE (reference sequence). The ends were cut back, 4 bases at V and 0 bases at J, with 14 bases in the middle. This CDR3 contains 16 residues. CDR3 region: CASSAGLGLSGNTIYF. DNA of the CDR3: TGTGCCAGCAGCGCGGGGTTAGGACTCTCTGGAAACACCATATATTTT.

The J gene is TRBJ2-5, the V gene TRBV9; the match to TRBD1 covers 9 bases. The CDR3 is 14 amino acids. From germline, CDR1 is SGDLS and CDR2 YYNGEE. V lost 4 bases to trimming and J lost 2 bases; unmatched junction nucleotides: 3. CDR3: CASSLGTGQETQYF. CDR3 nucleotides: TGTGCCAGCAGCCTTGGGACAGGGCAAGAGACCCAGTACTTC.

This clone was detected a few times. This rearrangement joins TRBV11-1 to TRBJ1-1, with D possibly TRBD1 on 5 matching bases. There are 15 residues in the CDR3. V shed 6 bases and J shed 2 bases, with 16 bases lying between them. Germline values: CDR1 SGHAT, CDR2 FQDESV (reference sequence). This CDR3 reads CASSSGTATNTEAFF. The CDR3 bases are TGTGCCAGCAGTTCCGGGACGGCTACTAACACTGAAGCTTTCTTT.

The CDR3 nucleotides are TGTGCCATCAGTGTCGGAGCGGGGGTATTCACAGATACGCAGTATTTT. Encoded protein: CAISVGAGVFTDTQYF. The chain couples TRBV10-3 to TRBJ2-3; 8 bases fit TRBD2. Germline lookup yields CDR1 ENHRY and CDR2 SYGVKD. J lost 2 bases, V lost 4 bases, and 8 bases had no gene match. The CDR3 length is 16 residues.

The rearrangement uses TRBV28 and TRBJ2-7; 7 bases agree with TRBD2. The CDR3 has 13 residues. The germline V gene has CDR1 MDHEN and CDR2 SYDVKM. Trimming cost V 6 bases and J 6 bases; bases outside gene matches: 8. CDR3 sequence (DNA): TGTGCCAGCAGCCAAGGGTCGGGAGGCGAGCAGTACTTC. Its translation: CASSQGSGGEQYF.

This chain uses TRBV7-9 with TRBJ1-1; D is possibly TRBD1 (5 bases). V lost 1 base and J 11 bases, leaving 8 bases between the germline ends. Germline V gives CDR1 SEHNR, CDR2 FQNEAQ (reference sequence). This CDR3 spans 11 amino acids. The CDR3 nucleotides read TGTGCCAGCAGCTTAGAGGGGAGGGCTTTCTTT. The encoded protein is CASSLEGRAFF.

V is TRBV6-1 and J is TRBJ1-5; 7 nucleotides line up with TRBD1. Germline V CDR1 and CDR2: MNHNS, SASEGT. This CDR3 contains 16 residues. With 0 bases clipped from V and 11 bases from J, the junction kept 13 bases outside the gene matches. CDR3 in DNA: TGTGCCAGCAGTGAAGCCACAGGGGTTTGGGGATCGGCCCAGCATTTT. Translating gives CASSEATGVWGSAQHF.